The T cell receptor (beta chain) under discussion was sequenced for a study of patients and donors after allogeneic stem cell transplantation. J gave up 2 bases and V 3 bases, and 9 bases lay outside the gene matches. The germline V gene has CDR1 SGHTA and CDR2 FQGTGA. The length of the CDR3 is 18 residues. From the RT-PCR reads, TCRdb called clonotypes with MiXCR, one entry per CDR3 protein. The sample has roughly 960,000 distinct CDR3 sequences, about a sixth seen once. The sample holds a few counts of this clonotype. This chain uses TRBV7-3 with TRBJ2-3, with 12 bases lining up with TRBD1. Sequencing was done on a sample of blood, either unsorted or a sorted T cell fraction (not recorded which). The receptor's source is a human donor who was either an allogeneic HSCT recipient or a stem cell or donor lymphocyte infusion donor (not recorded which). It is not recorded whose cells these are; they may come from a transplant donor. The CDR3, as DNA: TGTGCCAGCAGCTTGACCGGGACAGGGGGCCGCTTCACAGATACGCAGTATTTT. Its protein product is CASSLTGTGGRFTDTQYF.